This T cell receptor beta chain was found in a study of monozygotic twins with inflammatory bowel disease. Study-wide points: Ultimately, a single strong signal or clonotype associated with IBD was not supported.

Samples each yielded cDNA through eight separate reactions. TCRalpha along with TCRbeta cDNA was subjected to two nested PCRs lasting approximately 16 and 9 cycles. TCRdb derives one entry per CDR3 protein from the 5' RACE reads, leaving out DNA. The sample data list about 380,000 distinct CDR3 sequences. Of note for this clonotype: As yet, its antigen is unknown.

Whole-blood total RNA was extracted without T cell sorting. CDR1 and CDR2 (germline): DFQATT, SNEGSKA (reference sequence). The CDR3 runs to 18 residues. Sequences were obtained from blood. This clonotype was sampled from a human donor with ulcerative colitis or Crohn's disease, or a healthy co-twin of an affected twin (not recorded which). The chain is built from TRBV20-1 and TRBJ2-2; there is no DNA to check the TCRdb D call of TRBD1. The CDR3 protein is CSARADEDRASNTGELFF.